The 22 T cell receptor beta chains below come from one sample, sequenced in a study of T-cell reconstitution after alpha-beta-depleted transplantation in children. Unique molecular identifiers were incorporated during preparation of the TCRbeta library. TCRdb fed the PCR reads into MiXCR, producing one record per CDR3 protein. The sample lists around 190,000 distinct CDR3 sequences, about 7% occurring once. The sequencing used PBMCs, collected before TCRalphabeta/CD19-depleted stem cell transplant. The receptor set was obtained from a boy younger than 10 with acute lymphoblastic leukemia, due to receive a stem cell transplant.

This clonotype came up many times. This rearrangement joins TRBV29-1 to TRBJ2-5; tentative D call: TRBD1 (5 bases). V dropped 6 bases and J dropped 5 bases, with 16 bases sitting between them. Germline V gene data show CDR1 as SQVTM and CDR2 as ANQGSEA. The CDR3 totals 13 residues. This CDR3 is CSVVVWGTETQYF. The CDR3 nucleotides are TGCAGCGTCGTCGTGTGGGGCACCGAGACCCAGTACTTC.

This clonotype was observed at least ten times. This chain connects TRBV2 to TRBJ2-1; 9 bases align to TRBD2. This CDR3 region has 17 residues. Germline values: CDR1 SNHLY, CDR2 FYNNEI. With 5 bases clipped from V and 7 bases from J, the junction kept 15 bases outside the gene matches. CDR3 loop: CASSYGRLAGKGNEQFF. CDR3 coding DNA: TGTGCCAGCAGTTACGGGAGGCTAGCGGGGAAGGGGAATGAGCAGTTCTTC.

V gene TRBV20-1 combines with J gene TRBJ2-7, with D possibly being TRBD2 (5 bases). This CDR3 has 12 amino acids. Germline CDR1 DFQATT, CDR2 SNEGSKA (reference sequence). The CDR3 loop is CSPRADTYEQYF. The CDR3 DNA reads TGCAGCCCCAGAGCGGATACCTACGAGCAGTACTTC.

This clonotype was detected ten times or more. V and J are TRBV7-9 and TRBJ1-1, with D maybe TRBD1 (6 bases). CDR1 is SEHNR, CDR2 FQNEAQ, per germline (reference sequence). The CDR3 extends over 14 amino acids. The V and J ends lost 5 bases and 0 bases respectively, with 10 bases between them. The CDR3 loop reads CASSGGGLNTEAFF. The CDR3 DNA is TGTGCCAGCAGCGGGGGGGGGCTGAACACTGAAGCTTTCTTT. The full variable domain, with the rest looked up from reference TRBV7-9 and TRBJ1-1, is DTGVSQNPRHKITKRGQNVTFRCDPISEHNRLYWYRQTLGQGPEFLTYFQNEAQLEKSRLLSDRFSAERPKGSFSTLEIQRTEQGDSAMYLCASSGGGLNTEAFFGQGTRLTVV.

This clonotype was observed at least ten times. The J gene is TRBJ1-3, the V gene TRBV7-9; D possibly corresponds to TRBD1 (5 bases). Germline assignment: CDR1 SEHNR and CDR2 FQNEAQ (reference sequence). The V and J ends lost 4 bases and 5 bases respectively, with 15 bases between them. There are 15 residues in the CDR3. The DNA of the CDR3 is TGTGCCAGCAGCTATAACCCGAGACAGAGAAACACCATATATTTT. As protein: CASSYNPRQRNTIYF.

Ten or more counts support this clonotype. V usage is TRBV4-3 and J usage is TRBJ2-1; 8 nucleotides agree with TRBD1. V lost 2 bases, J lost 2 bases, and 2 bases stayed unmatched. The CDR3 spans 15 residues. Germline loops: CDR1 LGHNA, CDR2 YSLEER. CDR3 DNA sequence: TGCGCCAGCAGCCAACCAGGGGGCGCCTACAATGAGCAGTTCTTC. Its protein is CASSQPGGAYNEQFF.

This clonotype was recorded at least ten times. V usage is TRBV5-1 and J usage is TRBJ2-7, with 12 bases matching TRBD1. The CDR3 is 14 amino acids. Germline CDR1 is SGHRS and CDR2 is YFSETQ. With 3 bases clipped from V and 7 bases from J, the junction kept 5 bases outside the gene matches. CDR3 amino acids: CASSWGGQGAEQYF. DNA of the CDR3: TGCGCCAGCAGCTGGGGGGGACAGGGGGCTGAGCAGTACTTC.

This chain connects TRBV7-8 to TRBJ2-3; TRBD2 is a possible D gene (5 bases). Germline CDR1 is SGHVS and CDR2 is FQNEAQ. V lost 8 bases and J lost 1, with 19 bases in between. This CDR3 is 16 amino acids long. The CDR3 nucleotides read TGTGCCAGCCGGAGTGAATGGACTGTTCGCACAGATACGCAGTATTTT. This encodes CASRSEWTVRTDTQYF.

This clonotype was counted many times. The rearrangement uses TRBV12-3 or TRBV12-4 and TRBJ1-2; D is possibly TRBD1 (5 bases). The CDR3 is made up of 14 amino acids. V was cut by 4 bases and J by 5 bases, with 14 bases left in between. CDR3 amino acids: CASSSRQPSYGYTF. The CDR3 region has the DNA TGTGCCAGCAGTTCTCGACAGCCCAGTTATGGCTACACCTTC.

This clonotype was counted ten times or more. V and J are TRBV7-9 and TRBJ2-7; 11 positions agree with TRBD1. Germline CDR1 reads SEHNR; CDR2 reads FQNEAQ (reference sequence). J lost 2 bases, V lost 2 bases, and 8 bases had no gene match. The CDR3 is 17 residues long. The DNA of the CDR3 is TGTGCCAGCAGCTTAACCGGACAGGGGGCAAAGACCTACGAGCAGTACTTC. Residues: CASSLTGQGAKTYEQYF.

This clonotype was recorded many times. This rearrangement joins TRBV30 to TRBJ1-5, with D possibly being TRBD1 (5 bases). Germline V gives CDR1 GTSNPN, CDR2 SVGIG (reference sequence). V dropped 4 bases and J dropped 7 bases, with 14 bases sitting between them. There are 13 residues in the CDR3. DNA for the CDR3: TGTGCCTGGAAGCCGGCAGGGAAACAGCCCCAGCATTTT. Translating it yields CAWKPAGKQPQHF.

This clonotype showed up many times. V and J are TRBV5-1 and TRBJ2-5, with 8 bases matching TRBD2. This CDR3 is 16 amino acids long. V trimming: 3 bases; J trimming: 5 bases; junction bases outside the gene matches: 12. Germline V gene lookup returns CDR1 SGHRS and CDR2 YFSETQ. The CDR3 protein is CASSYGSGDQGETQYF. The DNA of the CDR3 is TGCGCCAGCAGCTACGGTAGCGGGGACCAGGGGGAGACCCAGTACTTC.

The chain combines TRBV30 with TRBJ2-1, with TRBD2 matching over 12 bases. V dropped 3 bases and J dropped 10; count of bases not matched to a gene: 16. The germline CDR1 and CDR2 sequences are GTSNPN and SVGIG (reference sequence). CDR3 length equals 17 residues. CDR3 region: CAWRPPFLAGGRWEQFF. In DNA, the CDR3 is TGTGCCTGGAGACCCCCTTTCCTAGCGGGGGGGCGGTGGGAGCAGTTCTTC. The complete variable domain, with remaining parts taken from reference TRBV30 and TRBJ2-1, reads SQTIHQWPATLVQPVGSPLSLECTVEGTSNPNLYWYRQAAGRGLQLLFYSVGIGQISSEVPQNLSASRPQDRQFILSSKKLLLSDSGFYLCAWRPPFLAGGRWEQFFGPGTRLTVL.

This clonotype has a handful of counts. The V gene is TRBV18, the J gene TRBJ2-1, with D possibly called TRBD1 or TRBD2 (5 bases each). Germline values: CDR1 KGHSH, CDR2 LQKENI. This CDR3 spans 15 amino acids. V lost 7 bases and J lost 2, with 15 bases in between. CDR3 residues: CASCLGTGTYNEQFF. CDR3 coding DNA: TGTGCCAGCTGTCTCGGGACGGGGACCTACAATGAGCAGTTCTTC.

This clonotype was recorded at least ten times. V is TRBV5-1 and J is TRBJ2-7, with D unresolved. Germline-derived CDR1 and CDR2 are SGHRS and YFSETQ. This CDR3 region has 12 residues. The V gene lost 2 bases and the J gene lost 5 bases, with 8 bases spanning the gap. CDR3 sequence: CASSFDGNEQYF. The DNA for the CDR3 is TGCGCCAGCAGCTTCGATGGTAACGAGCAGTACTTC. Looking up the rest from reference TRBV5-1 and TRBJ2-7 gives the full variable domain: KAGVTQTPRYLIKTRGQQVTLSCSPISGHRSVSWYQQTPGQGLQFLFEYFSETQRNKGNFPGRFSGRQFSNSRSEMNVSTLELGDSALYLCASSFDGNEQYFGPGTRLTVT.

This clonotype occurred many times. CDR3 coding DNA: TGCGCCAGTCGATCCGACCGAGCCCAAGGTGGCTACACCTTC. Its protein is CASRSDRAQGGYTF. J is TRBJ1-2 and V is TRBV4-3, with no clear D. V was shortened by 9 bases and J by 7 bases, with 21 bases between the two germline ends. This CDR3 is 14 amino acids long. The germline gives CDR1 LGHNA, CDR2 YSLEER.

This clonotype was seen at least ten times. This chain links TRBV5-6 with TRBJ2-3; TRBD1 is a possible D gene (5 bases). V was trimmed by 5 bases and J by 4 bases, leaving 17 bases between them. There are 15 residues in the CDR3. Per germline, CDR1 SGHDT and CDR2 YYEEEE. The chain's CDR3 is CASSRTGVGADTQYF. The CDR3 bases are TGTGCCAGCAGTAGAACAGGTGTTGGTGCAGATACGCAGTATTTT.

This clonotype was detected ten times or more. The J gene is TRBJ1-2, the V gene TRBV5-1, with 8 positions matching TRBD1. From germline, CDR1 is SGHRS and CDR2 YFSETQ. V lost 1 base, J lost 3 bases, and 8 bases stayed unmatched. The CDR3 runs 16 residues. The CDR3 loop is CASSLMPQTGDYGYTF. CDR3 DNA: TGCGCCAGCAGCTTGATGCCCCAGACAGGGGACTATGGCTACACCTTC.

Ten or more counts support this clonotype. The V gene is TRBV3-1, the J gene TRBJ2-5, with D unclear. With 0 bases removed from V and 2 bases from J, the gap between germline ends came to 7 bases. The CDR3 is 14 residues long. In germline, CDR1 is LGHDT, CDR2 YNNKEL (reference sequence). The CDR3 reads CASSQEGQQETQYF. The DNA of the CDR3 is TGTGCCAGCAGCCAAGAAGGCCAGCAAGAGACCCAGTACTTC.

A few counts support this clonotype. V and J are TRBV28 and TRBJ2-3, with a tentative D call TRBD2 (6 bases). Germline CDR1 is MDHEN and CDR2 is SYDVKM. Trimming took off 5 bases at V and 4 bases at J, with 13 bases between the two ends. The CDR3 loop spans 14 amino acids. CDR3: CASSVEGTADTQYF. DNA of the CDR3: TGTGCCAGCAGTGTGGAGGGGACTGCAGATACGCAGTATTTT. Together with reference TRBV28 and TRBJ2-3, the CDR3 gives the full variable domain: DVKVTQSSRYLVKRTGEKVFLECVQDMDHENMFWYRQDPGLGLRLIYFSYDVKMKEKGDIPEGYSVSREKKERFSLILESASTNQTSMYLCASSVEGTADTQYFGPGTRLTVL.

This clonotype was counted a few times. The chain combines TRBV20-1 with TRBJ1-1; tentative D call: TRBD1 (5 bases). The germline V gene has CDR1 DFQATT and CDR2 SNEGSKA (reference sequence). The CDR3 consists of 11 residues. Trimming took off 8 bases at V and 5 bases at J, with 12 bases between the two ends. The CDR3 here is CSIFRATEAFF. DNA of the CDR3: TGCAGTATATTCAGGGCTACTGAAGCTTTCTTT.

In this sample, this clonotype turned up many times. This chain links TRBV7-9 with TRBJ2-4, with D tentatively TRBD2 (5 bases). Germline CDR1 and CDR2: SEHNR and FQNEAQ (reference sequence). CDR3 length: 14 amino acids. Trimming left V 4 bases short and J 8 bases short, with 15 bases between. CDR3 nucleotide sequence: TGTGCCAGCAGCTGGGTTGAAGGAGGTTACATTCAGTACTTC. Translating it yields CASSWVEGGYIQYF.